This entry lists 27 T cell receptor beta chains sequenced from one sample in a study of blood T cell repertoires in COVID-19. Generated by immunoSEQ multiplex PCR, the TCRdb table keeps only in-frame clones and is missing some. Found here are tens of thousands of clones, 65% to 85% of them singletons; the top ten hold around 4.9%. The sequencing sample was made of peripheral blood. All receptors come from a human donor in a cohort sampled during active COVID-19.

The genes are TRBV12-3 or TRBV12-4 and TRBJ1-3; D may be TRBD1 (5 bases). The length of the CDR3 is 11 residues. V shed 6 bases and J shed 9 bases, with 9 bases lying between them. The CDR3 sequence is CASSPGGTIYF. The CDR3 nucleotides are TGTGCCAGCAGCCCCGGGGGCACCATATATTTT.

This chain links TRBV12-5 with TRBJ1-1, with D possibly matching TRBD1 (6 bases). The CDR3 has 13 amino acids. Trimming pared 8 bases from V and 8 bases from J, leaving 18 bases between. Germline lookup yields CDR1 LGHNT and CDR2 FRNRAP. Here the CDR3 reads CASSKATGPEAFF. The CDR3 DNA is TGTGCTAGTTCCAAGGCTACAGGGCCCGAAGCTTTCTTT.

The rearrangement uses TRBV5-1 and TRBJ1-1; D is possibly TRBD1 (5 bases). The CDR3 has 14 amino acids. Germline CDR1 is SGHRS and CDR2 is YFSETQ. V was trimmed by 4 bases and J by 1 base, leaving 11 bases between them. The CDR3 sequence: CASSPWGGNTEAFF. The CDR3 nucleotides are TGCGCCAGCAGCCCCTGGGGGGGGAACACTGAAGCTTTCTTT.

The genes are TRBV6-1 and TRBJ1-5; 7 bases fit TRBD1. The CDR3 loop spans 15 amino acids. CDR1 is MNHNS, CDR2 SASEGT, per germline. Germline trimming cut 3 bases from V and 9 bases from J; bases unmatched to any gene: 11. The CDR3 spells CASSDPDRRNGPQHF. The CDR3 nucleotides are TGTGCCAGCAGTGATCCGGACAGGAGGAATGGGCCCCAGCATTTT.

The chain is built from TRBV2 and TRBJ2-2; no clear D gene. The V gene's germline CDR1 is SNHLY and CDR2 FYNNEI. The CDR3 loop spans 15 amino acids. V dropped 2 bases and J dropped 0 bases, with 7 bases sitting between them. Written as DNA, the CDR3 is TGTGCCAGCAGTGAATGGCAGTCGAACACCGGGGAGCTGTTTTTT. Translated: CASSEWQSNTGELFF.

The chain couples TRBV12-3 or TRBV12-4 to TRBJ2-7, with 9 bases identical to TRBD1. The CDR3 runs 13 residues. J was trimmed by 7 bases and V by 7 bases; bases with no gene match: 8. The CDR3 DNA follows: TGTGCCAGCACCGGGACAGGGTGGGGAGAGCAGTACTTC. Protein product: CASTGTGWGEQYF.

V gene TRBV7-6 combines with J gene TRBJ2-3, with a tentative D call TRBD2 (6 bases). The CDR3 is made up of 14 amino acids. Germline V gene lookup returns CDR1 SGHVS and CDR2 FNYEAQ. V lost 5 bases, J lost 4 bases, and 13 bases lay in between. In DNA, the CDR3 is TGTGCCAGCAGCCTAGGGAGGTTCCCAGATACGCAGTATTTT. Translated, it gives CASSLGRFPDTQYF.

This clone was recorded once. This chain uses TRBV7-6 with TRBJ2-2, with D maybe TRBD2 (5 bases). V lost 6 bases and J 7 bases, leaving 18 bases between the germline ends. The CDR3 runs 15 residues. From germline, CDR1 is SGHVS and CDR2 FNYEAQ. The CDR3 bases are TGTGCCAGCAGGCTATCTCGGGGTTGGGACGGGGAGCTGTTTTTT. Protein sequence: CASRLSRGWDGELFF.

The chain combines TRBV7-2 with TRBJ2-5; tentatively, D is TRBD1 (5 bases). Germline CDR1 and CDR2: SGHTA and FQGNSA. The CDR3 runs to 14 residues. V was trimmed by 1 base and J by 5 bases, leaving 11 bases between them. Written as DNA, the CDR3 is TGTGCCAGCAGCTTAGTGTTCAGGGCGGAGACCCAGTACTTC. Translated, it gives CASSLVFRAETQYF. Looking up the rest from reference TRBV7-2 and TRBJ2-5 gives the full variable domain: GAGVSQSPSNKVTEKGKDVELRCDPISGHTALYWYRQSLGQGLEFLIYFQGNSAPDKSGLPSDRFSAERTGGSVSTLTIQRTQQEDSAVYLCASSLVFRAETQYFGPGTRLLVL.

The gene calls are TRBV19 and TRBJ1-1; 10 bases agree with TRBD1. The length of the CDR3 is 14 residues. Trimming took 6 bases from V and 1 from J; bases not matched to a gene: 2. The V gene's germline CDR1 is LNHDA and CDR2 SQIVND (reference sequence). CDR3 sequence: CASRGQGWNTEAFF. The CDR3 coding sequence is TGTGCCAGTAGGGGACAGGGGTGGAACACTGAAGCTTTCTTT. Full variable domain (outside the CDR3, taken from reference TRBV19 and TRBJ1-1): DGGITQSPKYLFRKEGQNVTLSCEQNLNHDAMYWYRQDPGQGLRLIYYSQIVNDFQKGDIAEGYSVSREKKESFPLTVTSAQKNPTAFYLCASRGQGWNTEAFFGQGTRLTVV.

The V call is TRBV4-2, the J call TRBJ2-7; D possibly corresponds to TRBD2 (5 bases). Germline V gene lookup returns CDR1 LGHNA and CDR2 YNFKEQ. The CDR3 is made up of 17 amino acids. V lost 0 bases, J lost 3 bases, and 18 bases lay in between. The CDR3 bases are TGTGCCAGCAGCCAAGAGGGAGACTATTCCTTATACTACGAGCAGTACTTC. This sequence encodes CASSQEGDYSLYYEQYF.

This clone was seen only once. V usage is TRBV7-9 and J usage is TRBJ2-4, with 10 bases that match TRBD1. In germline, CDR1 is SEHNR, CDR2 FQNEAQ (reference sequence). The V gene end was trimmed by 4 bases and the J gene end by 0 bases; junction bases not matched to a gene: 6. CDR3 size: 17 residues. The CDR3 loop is CASSSTGGLEAKNIQYF. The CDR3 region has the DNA TGTGCCAGCAGCTCGACAGGGGGCTTGGAAGCCAAAAACATTCAGTACTTC.

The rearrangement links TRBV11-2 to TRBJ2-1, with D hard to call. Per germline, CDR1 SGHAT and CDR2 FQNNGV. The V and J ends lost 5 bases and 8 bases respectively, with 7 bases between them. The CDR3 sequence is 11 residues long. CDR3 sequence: CASSQTYEQFF. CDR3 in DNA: TGTGCCAGCAGCCAAACTTATGAGCAGTTCTTC.

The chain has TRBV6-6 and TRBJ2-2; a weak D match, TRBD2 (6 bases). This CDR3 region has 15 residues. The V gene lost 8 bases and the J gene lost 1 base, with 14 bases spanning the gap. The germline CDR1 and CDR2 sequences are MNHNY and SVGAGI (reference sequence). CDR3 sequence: CASFRGGMNTGELFF. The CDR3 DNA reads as TGTGCCAGCTTTCGAGGCGGGATGAACACCGGGGAGCTGTTTTTT.

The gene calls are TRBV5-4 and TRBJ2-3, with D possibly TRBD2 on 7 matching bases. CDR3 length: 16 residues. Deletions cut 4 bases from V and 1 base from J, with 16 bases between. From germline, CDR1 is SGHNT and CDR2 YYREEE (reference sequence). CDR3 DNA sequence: TGTGCCAGCAGCCGAAGGGGGGGTACGGGCACAGATACGCAGTATTTT. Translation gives CASSRRGGTGTDTQYF.

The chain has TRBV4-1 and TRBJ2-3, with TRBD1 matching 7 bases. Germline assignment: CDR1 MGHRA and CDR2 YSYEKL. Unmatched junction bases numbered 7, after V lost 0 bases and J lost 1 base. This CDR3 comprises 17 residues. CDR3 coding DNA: TGCGCCAGCAGCCAAGAGTACAGGGGTTTGGGCACAGATACGCAGTATTTT. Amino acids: CASSQEYRGLGTDTQYF.

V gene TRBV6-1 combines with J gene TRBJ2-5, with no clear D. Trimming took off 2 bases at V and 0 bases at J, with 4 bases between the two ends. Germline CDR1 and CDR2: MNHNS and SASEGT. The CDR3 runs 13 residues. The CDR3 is CASSETYQETQYF. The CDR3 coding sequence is TGTGCCAGCAGTGAAACATACCAAGAGACCCAGTACTTC.

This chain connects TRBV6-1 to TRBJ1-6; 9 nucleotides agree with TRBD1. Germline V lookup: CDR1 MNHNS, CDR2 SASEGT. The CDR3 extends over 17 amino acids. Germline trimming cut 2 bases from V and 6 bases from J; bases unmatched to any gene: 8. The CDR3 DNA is TGTGCCAGCAGTGAATACCCTGGACAGGGGCTTAATTCACCCCTCCACTTT. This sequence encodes CASSEYPGQGLNSPLHF.

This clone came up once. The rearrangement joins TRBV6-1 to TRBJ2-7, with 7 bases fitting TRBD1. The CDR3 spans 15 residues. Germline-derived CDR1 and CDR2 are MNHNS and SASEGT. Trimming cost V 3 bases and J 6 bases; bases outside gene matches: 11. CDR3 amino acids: CASSDTVKGAREQYF. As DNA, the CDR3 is TGTGCCAGCAGTGATACAGTGAAGGGGGCGCGCGAGCAGTACTTC.

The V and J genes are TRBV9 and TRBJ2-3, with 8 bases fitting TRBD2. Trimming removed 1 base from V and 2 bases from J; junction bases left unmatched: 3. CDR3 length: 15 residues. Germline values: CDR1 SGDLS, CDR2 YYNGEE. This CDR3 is CASSVLAGTTDTQYF. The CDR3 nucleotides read TGTGCCAGCAGCGTATTAGCGGGGACCACAGATACGCAGTATTTT.

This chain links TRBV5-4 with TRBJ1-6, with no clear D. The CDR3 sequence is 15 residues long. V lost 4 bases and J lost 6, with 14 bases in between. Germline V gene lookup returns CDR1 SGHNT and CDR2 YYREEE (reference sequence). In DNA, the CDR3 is TGTGCCAGCAGCCTAGATAGTGACCTTAATTCACCCCTCCACTTT. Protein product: CASSLDSDLNSPLHF. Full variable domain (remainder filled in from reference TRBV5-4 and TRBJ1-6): ETGVTQSPTHLIKTRGQQVTLRCSSQSGHNTVSWYQQALGQGPQFIFQYYREEENGRGNFPPRFSGLQFPNYSSELNVNALELDDSALYLCASSLDSDLNSPLHFGNGTRLTVT.

CDR3 loop: CASSKEWQGQETQYF. CDR3 nucleotide sequence: TGTGCCAGCAGCAAAGAGTGGCAGGGCCAAGAGACCCAGTACTTC. This chain links TRBV21-1 with TRBJ2-5; TRBD1 is the table's D call, not checked against the DNA. TRBV21-1 is a pseudogene. CDR3 size: 15 residues.

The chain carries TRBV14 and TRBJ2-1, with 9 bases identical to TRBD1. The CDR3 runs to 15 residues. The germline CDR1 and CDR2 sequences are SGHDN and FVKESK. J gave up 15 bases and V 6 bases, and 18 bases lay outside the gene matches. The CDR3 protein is CASRGGTGSLGPPFF. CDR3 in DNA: TGTGCCAGCAGGGGCGGGACAGGGTCTTTAGGTCCCCCGTTCTTC.

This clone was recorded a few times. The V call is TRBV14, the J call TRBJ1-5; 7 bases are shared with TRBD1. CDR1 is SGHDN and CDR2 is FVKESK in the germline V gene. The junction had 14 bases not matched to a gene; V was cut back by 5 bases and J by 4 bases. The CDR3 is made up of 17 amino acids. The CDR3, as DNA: TGTGCCAGCAGCTTCCGTAGGTCCGGACAGGTAAATCAGCCCCAGCATTTT. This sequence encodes CASSFRRSGQVNQPQHF.

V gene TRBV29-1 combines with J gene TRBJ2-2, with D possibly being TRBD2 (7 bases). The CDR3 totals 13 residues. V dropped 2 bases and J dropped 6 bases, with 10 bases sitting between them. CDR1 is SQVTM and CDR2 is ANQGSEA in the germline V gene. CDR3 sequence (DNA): TGCAGCGTTGAACAGGGGAGGGCCGGGGAGCTGTTTTTT. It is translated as CSVEQGRAGELFF.

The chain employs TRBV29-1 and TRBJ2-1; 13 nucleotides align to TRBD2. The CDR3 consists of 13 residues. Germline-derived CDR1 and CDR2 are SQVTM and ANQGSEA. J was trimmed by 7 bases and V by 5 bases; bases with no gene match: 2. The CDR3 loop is CSVRTSGGNEQFF. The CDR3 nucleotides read TGCAGCGTTCGGACTAGCGGGGGTAATGAGCAGTTCTTC.

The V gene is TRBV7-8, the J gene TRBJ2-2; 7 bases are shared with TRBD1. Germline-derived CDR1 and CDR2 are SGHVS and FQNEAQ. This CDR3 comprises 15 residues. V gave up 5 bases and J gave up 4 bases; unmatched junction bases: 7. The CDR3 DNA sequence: TGTGCCAGCAGCCCCAGGGACAGTCTCACCGGGGAGCTGTTTTTT. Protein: CASSPRDSLTGELFF.